This T cell receptor beta chain is drawn from a study of Ad26.COV2.S vaccination and SARS-CoV-2 variants. Study-wide context: The donor participated in the COV1001 trial, in its Ad26.COV2.S arm.

V was trimmed by 6 bases and J by 8 bases, leaving 16 bases between them. From germline, CDR1 is SEHNR and CDR2 FQNEAQ (reference sequence). This CDR3 is 13 amino acids long. TCRdb's table, derived via immunoSEQ multiplex PCR, lists solely in-frame clones and lacks some. The repertoire holds about 500,000 clones, with around 89% as singletons. This clone was observed once. Its target is not known. Treatment here: around 19 received Ad26.COV2.S at low or high dose, single or two shots; about 5 received placebo; per-sample allocation not given. Day 63 after the first injection of vaccine or placebo was the sampling time. An 18-55-year-old adult in Boston served as donor. Overall study results and limits: Vaccine recipients had higher spike-specific TCR breadth than placebo recipients.

The chain recombines TRBV7-9 with TRBJ1-2; D not certain. The input for sequencing was peripheral blood, taken in a trial of Ad26.COV2.S vaccine versus placebo. The clonotype originates from a person between 18 and 60 years old who received the Ad26.COV2.S COVID-19 vaccine or a placebo. CDR3 in amino acids: CASRFLGSEGYTF. CDR3 coding DNA: TGTGCCAGCAGGTTCTTGGGCAGTGAGGGCTACACCTTC.